This T cell receptor beta chain was captured by sequencing in a study of blood T cells in healthy people across ages. General observations from the study: Fewer expanded clones and more diversity marked long-lived versus aged donors.

Note on this clonotype: Its antigen remains unidentified. The junction does not match germline at one end; this may be a read error.

Alongside a J-beta primer mix, a sample-barcoded 5' primer served in a second PCR lasting 7 to 11 cycles. One entry per CDR3 protein, called by TCRdb with MiXCR from the 5' RACE reads. Of around 1,500,000 distinct CDR3 sequences listed, 28% were seen once; the top ten hold less than 9.5%. CDR3 length: 12 residues. Germline V gene data show CDR1 as KGHSH and CDR2 as LQKENI. The source material was blood. The rearrangement links TRBV18 to TRBJ2-7; 7 bases agree with TRBD1. This TCR derives from a woman aged 25 to 39 in good health. The CDR3 reads CANSPQGIEQYF. The CDR3 DNA sequence: TGTGCCAACTCACCACAGGGGATCGAGCAGTACTTC.